This is a list of T cell receptor beta chains from one sample in a study of early T cells in non-severe SARS-CoV-2 infection. One entry per CDR3 protein, called by TCRdb with MiXCR from the 5' RACE reads. This sample has some 30,000 distinct CDR3 sequences, with under 5.5% found just once. The sequenced material came from whole blood. Source of these receptors: an adult who was a healthcare worker with PCR-confirmed SARS-CoV-2 infection or an uninfected control (not recorded which). Each CDR3 is given with its conserved first and last residue. D genes are given only for firm matches. Clone size is given for some rows only: seen once, a few or many times, or a class if the clone is expanded.

d_call: .
clone_size: many
j_call: TRBJ2-7
v_call: TRBV20-1
cdr3_aa: CLPEGTYEQYF
cdr3_nt: TGTCTACCGGAGGGTACCTACGAGCAGTACTTC

d_call: TRBD1
clone_size: .
j_call: TRBJ2-1
v_call: TRBV5-5
cdr3_aa: CASTGTAVYNEQFF
cdr3_nt: TGTGCCAGCACCGGGACAGCGGTCTACAATGAGCAGTTCTTC

d_call: .
clone_size: many
j_call: TRBJ1-2
v_call: TRBV12-3/TRBV12-4
cdr3_aa: CASSLTGLDYGYTF
cdr3_nt: TGTGCCAGCAGTTTAACGGGGCTCGACTATGGCTACACCTTC

d_call: TRBD1
clone_size: .
j_call: TRBJ1-1
v_call: TRBV12-3/TRBV12-4
cdr3_aa: CASSMPGQGSTEAFF
cdr3_nt: TGTGCCAGCAGTATGCCGGGACAGGGGAGCACTGAAGCTTTCTTT

d_call: TRBD1
clone_size: .
j_call: TRBJ1-4
v_call: TRBV12-3/TRBV12-4
cdr3_aa: CASSARGQGEKLFF
cdr3_nt: TGTGCCAGCAGTGCAAGAGGACAGGGCGAAAAACTGTTTTTT

d_call: .
clone_size: .
j_call: TRBJ1-1
v_call: TRBV2
cdr3_aa: CASEGTGHGAFF
cdr3_nt: TGTGCCAGCGAGGGTACAGGGCACGGAGCTTTCTTT

d_call: .
clone_size: few
j_call: TRBJ2-7
v_call: TRBV7-9
cdr3_aa: CASSLDVGWNYEQYF
cdr3_nt: TGTGCCAGCAGCTTAGACGTAGGCTGGAACTACGAGCAGTACTTC

d_call: .
clone_size: .
j_call: TRBJ1-1
v_call: TRBV20-1
cdr3_aa: CSARDQENTEAFF
cdr3_nt: TGCAGTGCTAGAGATCAGGAGAACACTGAAGCTTTCTTT

d_call: .
clone_size: .
j_call: TRBJ2-3
v_call: TRBV6-1
cdr3_aa: CASSEVGEIADTQYF
cdr3_nt: TGTGCCAGCAGTGAAGTGGGGGAGATCGCAGATACGCAGTATTTT

d_call: .
clone_size: many
j_call: TRBJ1-4
v_call: TRBV7-2
cdr3_aa: CASSSQRGHEKLFF
cdr3_nt: TGTGCCAGCAGCTCACAGCGGGGGCATGAAAAACTGTTTTTT

d_call: .
clone_size: many
j_call: TRBJ1-5
v_call: TRBV18
cdr3_aa: CASSPPGGGNQPQHF
cdr3_nt: TGTGCCAGCTCACCACCGGGGGGTGGCAATCAGCCCCAGCATTTT

d_call: .
clone_size: many
j_call: TRBJ1-2
v_call: TRBV18
cdr3_aa: CASSPGEAYGYTF
cdr3_nt: TGTGCCAGCTCACCAGGAGAGGCTTATGGCTACACCTTC

d_call: .
clone_size: few
j_call: TRBJ2-3
v_call: TRBV7-6
cdr3_aa: CASSLEAVWSTDTQYF
cdr3_nt: TGTGCCAGCAGCTTAGAGGCCGTGTGGAGCACAGATACGCAGTATTTT

d_call: .
clone_size: many
j_call: TRBJ1-5
v_call: TRBV29-1
cdr3_aa: CSALIPPQHF
cdr3_nt: TGCAGCGCCTTAATTCCGCCCCAGCATTTT

d_call: TRBD1
clone_size: many
j_call: TRBJ2-7
v_call: TRBV6-2/TRBV6-3
cdr3_aa: CASSTGQVGSSEQYF
cdr3_nt: TGTGCCAGCAGTACCGGACAGGTGGGTTCAAGCGAGCAGTACTTC

d_call: TRBD2
clone_size: many
j_call: TRBJ2-3
v_call: TRBV5-4
cdr3_aa: CASSSGRGGQDTQYF
cdr3_nt: TGTGCCAGCAGCTCCGGGCGGGGGGGCCAAGATACGCAGTATTTT

d_call: .
clone_size: many
j_call: TRBJ1-1
v_call: TRBV6-1
cdr3_aa: CASTPYSDRRNTEAFF
cdr3_nt: TGTGCCAGCACCCCTTACTCCGACAGGAGGAACACTGAAGCTTTCTTT

d_call: .
clone_size: many
j_call: TRBJ2-7
v_call: TRBV15
cdr3_aa: CATSRETHSSYEQYF
cdr3_nt: TGTGCCACCAGCAGAGAGACACACAGCTCCTACGAGCAGTACTTC

d_call: TRBD1
clone_size: many
j_call: TRBJ1-2
v_call: TRBV11-2
cdr3_aa: CASSSVRGQLKSNYGYTF
cdr3_nt: TGTGCCAGCAGCTCAGTGAGGGGACAGTTGAAATCTAACTATGGCTACACCTTC

d_call: TRBD2
clone_size: .
j_call: TRBJ2-1
v_call: TRBV27
cdr3_aa: CASSPTSGGNTIF
cdr3_nt: TGTGCCAGCAGTCCGACTAGCGGGGGCAATACGATCTTC

d_call: .
clone_size: .
j_call: TRBJ2-7
v_call: TRBV27
cdr3_aa: CASSFTGYEQYF
cdr3_nt: TGTGCCAGCAGTTTTACGGGGTACGAGCAGTACTTC

d_call: TRBD2
clone_size: .
j_call: TRBJ2-1
v_call: TRBV7-6
cdr3_aa: CASSRTGGLAAYNEQFF
cdr3_nt: TGTGCCAGCAGCCGCACAGGTGGTCTAGCGGCCTACAATGAGCAGTTCTTC

d_call: .
clone_size: many
j_call: TRBJ2-2
v_call: TRBV7-9
cdr3_aa: CASSPGTGELFF
cdr3_nt: TGTGCCAGCAGCCCTGGGACAGGGGAGCTGTTTTTT

d_call: .
clone_size: many
j_call: TRBJ2-1
v_call: TRBV20-1
cdr3_aa: CSASLGGGRFF
cdr3_nt: TGCAGTGCTAGCCTGGGGGGCGGGCGGTTCTTC

d_call: .
clone_size: many
j_call: TRBJ1-5
v_call: TRBV20-1
cdr3_aa: CSARASGGQPQHF
cdr3_nt: TGCAGTGCTAGGGCTTCCGGGGGCCAGCCCCAGCATTTT

d_call: .
clone_size: many
j_call: TRBJ2-7
v_call: TRBV7-9
cdr3_aa: CASSLGTPPYEQYF
cdr3_nt: TGTGCCAGCAGCTTGGGGACACCTCCCTACGAGCAGTACTTC

d_call: .
clone_size: many
j_call: TRBJ1-1
v_call: TRBV7-7
cdr3_aa: CASSPSPNTEAFF
cdr3_nt: TGTGCCAGCAGCCCCTCTCCGAACACTGAAGCTTTCTTT

d_call: TRBD1
clone_size: .
j_call: TRBJ1-2
v_call: TRBV6-2/TRBV6-3
cdr3_aa: CASTPGQRGYTF
cdr3_nt: TGTGCCAGCACTCCGGGACAGAGAGGCTACACCTTC

d_call: TRBD2
clone_size: many
j_call: TRBJ2-7
v_call: TRBV6-1
cdr3_aa: CASSVAGLGSSYEQYF
cdr3_nt: TGTGCCAGCAGTGTTGCGGGACTAGGTAGCTCCTACGAGCAGTACTTC

d_call: TRBD1
clone_size: many
j_call: TRBJ2-7
v_call: TRBV30
cdr3_aa: CAWAWTGGYEQYF
cdr3_nt: TGTGCCTGGGCTTGGACAGGGGGCTACGAGCAGTACTTC

d_call: .
clone_size: many
j_call: TRBJ1-1
v_call: TRBV7-9
cdr3_aa: CASSPSWGPRTEAFF
cdr3_nt: TGTGCCAGCAGCCCGAGCTGGGGACCTAGAACTGAAGCTTTCTTT

d_call: .
clone_size: many
j_call: TRBJ2-1
v_call: TRBV25-1
cdr3_aa: CASSDIGMDEQFF
cdr3_nt: TGTGCCAGCAGTGATATCGGGATGGATGAGCAGTTCTTC

d_call: .
clone_size: many
j_call: TRBJ2-4
v_call: TRBV6-2/TRBV6-3
cdr3_aa: CASSYSGGLAKNIQYF
cdr3_nt: TGTGCCAGCAGTTACTCGGGCGGGCTAGCCAAAAACATTCAGTACTTC

d_call: .
clone_size: many
j_call: TRBJ2-5
v_call: TRBV3-1
cdr3_aa: CASSHGTSKETQYF
cdr3_nt: TGTGCCAGCAGCCACGGGACTTCGAAAGAGACCCAGTACTTC

d_call: .
clone_size: many
j_call: TRBJ1-5
v_call: TRBV7-2
cdr3_aa: CASKATALNQPQHF
cdr3_nt: TGTGCCAGCAAAGCCACAGCGCTCAATCAGCCCCAGCATTTT

d_call: TRBD1
clone_size: few
j_call: TRBJ1-4
v_call: TRBV11-2
cdr3_aa: CASSLTGTVRSNEKLFF
cdr3_nt: TGTGCCAGCAGTTTAACCGGGACAGTGAGATCTAATGAAAAACTGTTTTTT

d_call: TRBD1
clone_size: .
j_call: TRBJ2-5
v_call: TRBV24-1
cdr3_aa: CATRDRGGETQYF
cdr3_nt: TGTGCCACCAGGGACAGGGGCGGCGAGACCCAGTACTTC

d_call: TRBD1
clone_size: many
j_call: TRBJ2-7
v_call: TRBV5-4
cdr3_aa: CASSWGQAYEQYF
cdr3_nt: TGTGCCAGCAGCTGGGGACAGGCCTACGAGCAGTACTTC

d_call: .
clone_size: many
j_call: TRBJ1-1
v_call: TRBV3-2
cdr3_aa: CASSQETPRENTEAFF
cdr3_nt: TGTGCCAGCAGCCAAGAAACCCCCAGGGAGAACACTGAAGCTTTCTTT

d_call: .
clone_size: many
j_call: TRBJ2-1
v_call: TRBV12-3/TRBV12-4
cdr3_aa: CASSPQGLSYNEQFF
cdr3_nt: TGTGCCAGCAGTCCCCAGGGGTTATCCTACAATGAGCAGTTCTTC

d_call: .
clone_size: many
j_call: TRBJ2-3
v_call: TRBV19
cdr3_aa: CASSRGLGGDTQYF
cdr3_nt: TGTGCCAGTAGTAGGGGACTCGGTGGAGATACGCAGTATTTT

d_call: .
clone_size: many
j_call: TRBJ1-6
v_call: TRBV12-3/TRBV12-4
cdr3_aa: CASSFGGNSPLHF
cdr3_nt: TGTGCCAGCAGTTTCGGGGGTAATTCACCCCTCCACTTT

d_call: .
clone_size: many
j_call: TRBJ2-7
v_call: TRBV4-3
cdr3_aa: CASSQERRVMGEQYF
cdr3_nt: TGCGCCAGCAGCCAAGAGAGAAGGGTTATGGGCGAGCAGTACTTC

d_call: .
clone_size: many
j_call: TRBJ2-1
v_call: TRBV28
cdr3_aa: CASSSTYSTVGNEQFF
cdr3_nt: TGTGCCAGCAGTTCGACCTACTCCACGGTCGGCAATGAGCAGTTCTTC

d_call: .
clone_size: many
j_call: TRBJ2-7
v_call: TRBV7-2
cdr3_aa: CASSLSGSSYEQYF
cdr3_nt: TGTGCCAGCAGCTTATCGGGGAGCTCCTACGAGCAGTACTTC

d_call: .
clone_size: many
j_call: TRBJ1-4
v_call: TRBV30
cdr3_aa: CAWSVRSTHF
cdr3_nt: TGTGCCTGGAGTGTACGGTCAACCCATTTT

d_call: TRBD2
clone_size: .
j_call: TRBJ2-5
v_call: TRBV2
cdr3_aa: CASSDSLAGQETQYF
cdr3_nt: TGTGCCAGCAGTGACAGCCTAGCGGGGCAAGAGACCCAGTACTTC

d_call: TRBD1
clone_size: many
j_call: TRBJ2-3
v_call: TRBV6-6
cdr3_aa: CASSTARGRGRDTQYF
cdr3_nt: TGTGCCAGCAGCACTGCACGGGGCAGGGGGCGAGATACGCAGTATTTT

d_call: TRBD1
clone_size: .
j_call: TRBJ2-6
v_call: TRBV2
cdr3_aa: CARGQGNSGANVLTF
cdr3_nt: TGTGCCAGGGGACAGGGCAACTCTGGGGCCAACGTCCTGACTTTC

d_call: .
clone_size: .
j_call: TRBJ1-3
v_call: TRBV14
cdr3_aa: CASSRLLDRNSGNTIYF
cdr3_nt: TGTGCCAGCAGCCGCCTACTTGACAGAAACTCTGGAAACACCATATATTTT

d_call: .
clone_size: .
j_call: TRBJ2-4
v_call: TRBV11-2
cdr3_aa: CASSGGIQYF
cdr3_nt: TGTGCCAGCTCCGGGGGCATTCAGTACTTC

d_call: .
clone_size: few
j_call: TRBJ2-1
v_call: TRBV4-1
cdr3_aa: CASSQDWTDNEQFF
cdr3_nt: TGCGCCAGCAGCCAAGATTGGACAGACAATGAGCAGTTCTTC

d_call: .
clone_size: many
j_call: TRBJ2-6
v_call: TRBV12-3/TRBV12-4
cdr3_aa: CASSLGRAGANVLTF
cdr3_nt: TGTGCCAGCAGTTTGGGCAGGGCTGGGGCCAACGTCCTGACTTTC

d_call: .
clone_size: .
j_call: TRBJ1-1
v_call: TRBV6-6
cdr3_aa: CASSRGYEAFF
cdr3_nt: TGTGCCAGCAGCCGTGGCTATGAAGCTTTCTTT

d_call: .
clone_size: many
j_call: TRBJ1-2
v_call: TRBV29-1
cdr3_aa: CSVEGGNF
cdr3_nt: TGCAGCGTTGAAGGAGGGAACTTC